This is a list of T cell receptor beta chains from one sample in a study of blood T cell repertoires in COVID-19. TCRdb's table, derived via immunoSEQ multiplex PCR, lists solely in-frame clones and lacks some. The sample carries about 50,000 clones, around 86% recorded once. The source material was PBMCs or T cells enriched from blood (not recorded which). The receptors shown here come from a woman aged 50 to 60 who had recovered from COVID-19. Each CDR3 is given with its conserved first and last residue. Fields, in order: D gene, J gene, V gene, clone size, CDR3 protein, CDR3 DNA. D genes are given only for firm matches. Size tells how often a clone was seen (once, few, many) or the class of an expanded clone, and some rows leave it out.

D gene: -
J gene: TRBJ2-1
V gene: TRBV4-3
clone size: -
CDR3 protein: CASSQATNGGYNEQFF
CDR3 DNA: TGCGCCAGCAGCCAAGCTACAAACGGGGGCTACAATGAGCAGTTCTTC

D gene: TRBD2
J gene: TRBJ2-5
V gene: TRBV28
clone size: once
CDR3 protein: CASRPSREGVETQYF
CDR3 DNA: TGTGCCAGCAGACCAAGTAGGGAGGGCGTAGAGACCCAGTACTTC

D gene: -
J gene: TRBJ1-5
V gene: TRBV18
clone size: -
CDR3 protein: CASSPLSNQPQHF
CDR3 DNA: TGTGCCAGCTCACCCCTTAGCAATCAGCCCCAGCATTTT

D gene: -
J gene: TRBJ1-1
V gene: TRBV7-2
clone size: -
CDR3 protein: CASSFSVTEAFF
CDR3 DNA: TGTGCCAGCAGCTTCAGTGTGACTGAAGCTTTCTTT

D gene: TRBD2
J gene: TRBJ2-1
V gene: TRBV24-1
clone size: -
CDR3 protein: CATSDALAGGPVDEQFF
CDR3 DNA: TGTGCCACCAGTGATGCGCTCGCGGGAGGGCCGGTAGATGAGCAGTTCTTC

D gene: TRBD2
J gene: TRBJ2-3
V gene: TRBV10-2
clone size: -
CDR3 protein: CASSDMLAGEGTDTQYF
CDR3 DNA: TGCGCCAGCAGTGATATGCTAGCGGGGGAGGGCACAGATACGCAGTATTTT

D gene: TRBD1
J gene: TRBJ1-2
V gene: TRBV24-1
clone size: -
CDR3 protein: CATRGQGARSGYTF
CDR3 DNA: TGTGCCACCAGGGGACAGGGGGCGCGGAGTGGCTACACCTTC

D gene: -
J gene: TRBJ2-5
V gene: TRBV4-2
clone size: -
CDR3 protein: CASSQAGGETQYF
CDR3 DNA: TGTGCCAGCAGCCAGGCTGGAGGAGAGACCCAGTACTTC

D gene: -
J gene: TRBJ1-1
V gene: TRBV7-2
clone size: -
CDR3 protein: CASSLVGGAGTEAFF
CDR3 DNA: TGTGCCAGCAGCTTAGTTGGAGGGGCGGGCACTGAAGCTTTCTTT

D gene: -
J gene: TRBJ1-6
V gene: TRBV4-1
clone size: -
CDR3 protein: CASSQQQDSPLHF
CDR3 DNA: TGCGCCAGCAGCCAACAACAGGATTCACCCCTCCACTTT

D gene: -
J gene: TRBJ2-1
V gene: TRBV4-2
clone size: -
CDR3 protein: CASSQGLVYNEQFF
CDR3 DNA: TGTGCCAGCAGCCAAGGACTAGTCTACAATGAGCAGTTCTTC

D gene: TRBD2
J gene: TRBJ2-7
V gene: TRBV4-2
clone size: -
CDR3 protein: CASSPEAGGPYEQYF
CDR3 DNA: TGTGCCAGCAGCCCGGAAGCGGGAGGCCCCTACGAGCAGTACTTC

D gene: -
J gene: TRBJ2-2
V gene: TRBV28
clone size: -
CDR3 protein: CASSFDSQELFF
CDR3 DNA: TGTGCCAGCAGTTTCGACTCTCAGGAGCTGTTTTTT

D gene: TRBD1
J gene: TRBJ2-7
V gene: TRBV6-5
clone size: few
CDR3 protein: CASGRQGASYEQYF
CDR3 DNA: TGTGCCAGCGGGCGGCAGGGGGCCTCCTACGAGCAGTACTTC

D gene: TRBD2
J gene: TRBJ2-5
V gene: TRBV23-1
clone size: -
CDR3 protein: CASSQSPRGGKETQYF
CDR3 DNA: TGCGCCAGCAGTCAAAGCCCCCGGGGGGGCAAAGAGACCCAGTACTTC